The table lists the clone carrying this T cell receptor beta chain with a count of one. The antigen is unknown. CDR1 and CDR2 from the germline V gene are SQVTM and ANQGSEA. CDR3 size: 12 residues. This sample is part of a study of HIV-infected patients and healthy controls. Study outcomes and limitations: No HLA typing of donors was done in this study. In healthy controls, MAIT alpha CDR3s were common; in HIV+ repertoires, severely depleted.

Around 450 ng RNA was reverse transcribed with alpha and beta constant-region primers. Using multiplexing indices, alpha and beta chain libraries were generated apart by chain-specific third strand synthesis. Each molecule carried a 12-nucleotide identifier made of two joined random hexamers added before amplification. TCRdb reprocessed the 5' RACE reads via MiXCR and lists one record per CDR3 protein. Here the sample spans 9,500 to 11,000 distinct CDR3 sequences, approximately 5.2% being singletons. Whole blood was used without fractionation, so all unsorted peripheral T cells were included. The TCR was taken from an adult with HIV infection. This specimen consisted of blood, obtained before antiretroviral therapy. This rearrangement joins TRBV29-1 to TRBJ1-1, with D perhaps TRBD1 (6 bases). CDR3 nucleotides: TGCGGAAACTCCGGGGGGCGCACTGAAGCTTTCTTT. Amino acids: CGNSGGRTEAFF.